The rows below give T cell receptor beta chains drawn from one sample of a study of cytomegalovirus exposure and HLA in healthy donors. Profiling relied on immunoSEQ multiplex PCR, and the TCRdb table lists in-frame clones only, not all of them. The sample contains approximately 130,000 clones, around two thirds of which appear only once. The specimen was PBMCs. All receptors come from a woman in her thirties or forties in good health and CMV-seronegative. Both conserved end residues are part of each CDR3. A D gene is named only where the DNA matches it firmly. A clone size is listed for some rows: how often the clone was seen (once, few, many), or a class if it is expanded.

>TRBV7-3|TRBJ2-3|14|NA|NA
CASSLTGGWDTQYF
TGTGCCAGCAGCTTAACAGGAGGGTGGGATACGCAGTATTTT
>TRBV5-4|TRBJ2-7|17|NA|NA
CASSLLTSRSYSYEQYF
TGTGCCAGCAGCTTGTTAACTAGCCGATCTTATTCCTACGAGCAGTACTTC
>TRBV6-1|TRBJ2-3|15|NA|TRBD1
CASSKDRGSTDTQYF
TGTGCCAGCAGTAAAGACAGGGGTAGCACAGATACGCAGTATTTT
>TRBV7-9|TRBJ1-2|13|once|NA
CASSLESAGGYTF
TGTGCCAGCAGCTTAGAATCCGCAGGGGGCTACACCTTC
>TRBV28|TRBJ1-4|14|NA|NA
CASSTDSSGEKLFF
TGTGCCAGCAGTACGGACTCTAGCGGTGAAAAACTGTTTTTT
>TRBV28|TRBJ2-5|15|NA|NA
CASSPSVRRGETQYF
TGTGCCAGCAGTCCCTCCGTACGAAGAGGAGAGACCCAGTACTTC
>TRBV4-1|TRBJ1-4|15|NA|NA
CASSQEAGFNEKLFF
TGCGCCAGCAGCCAAGAGGCAGGGTTTAATGAAAAACTGTTTTTT
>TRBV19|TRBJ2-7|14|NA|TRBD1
CASKWDRESYEQYF
TGTGCCAGTAAGTGGGACAGAGAATCCTACGAGCAGTACTTC
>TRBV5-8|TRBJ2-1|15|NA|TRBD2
CASSLGTSSYNEQFF
TGTGCCAGCAGCCTAGGGACTAGCAGTTACAATGAGCAGTTCTTC
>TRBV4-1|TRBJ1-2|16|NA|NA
CASSQEWGDGNYGYTF
TGCGCCAGCAGCCAAGAGTGGGGGGATGGAAACTATGGCTACACCTTC
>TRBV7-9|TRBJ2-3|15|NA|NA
CASSSTRTVLDTQYF
TGTGCCAGCAGCTCAACTAGGACGGTCCTCGATACGCAGTATTTT
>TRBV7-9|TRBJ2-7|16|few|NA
CASSLAQGFEPYEQYF
TGTGCCAGCAGCCTAGCGCAGGGTTTCGAACCCTACGAGCAGTACTTC
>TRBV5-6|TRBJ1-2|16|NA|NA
CASRKGGPGTNYGYTF
TGTGCCAGCCGTAAGGGTGGGCCGGGGACTAACTATGGCTACACCTTC
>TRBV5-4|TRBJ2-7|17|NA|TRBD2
CASSLAGGGGSSYEQYF
TGTGCCAGCAGCTTGGCCGGGGGGGGCGGGAGCTCCTACGAGCAGTACTTC
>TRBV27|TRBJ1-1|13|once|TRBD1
CASWDRGNTEAFF
TGTGCCAGTTGGGACAGGGGAAACACTGAAGCTTTCTTT
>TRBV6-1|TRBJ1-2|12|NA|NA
CASSVSFYGYTF
TGTGCCAGCTCAGTTTCGTTCTATGGCTACACCTTC
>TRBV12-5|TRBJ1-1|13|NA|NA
CASGYAMNTEAFF
TGTGCTAGTGGTTACGCGATGAACACTGAAGCTTTCTTT
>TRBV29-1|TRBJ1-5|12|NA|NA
CSVRDSNQPQHF
TGCAGCGTCCGGGATAGCAATCAGCCCCAGCATTTT
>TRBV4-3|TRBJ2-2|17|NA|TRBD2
CASSRLLAGVNTGELFF
TGCGCCAGCAGCCGACTACTAGCGGGGGTGAACACCGGGGAGCTGTTTTTT
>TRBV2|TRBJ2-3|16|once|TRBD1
CASSLSGGQGTDTQYF
TGTGCCAGCAGCCTCTCGGGGGGACAGGGTACAGATACGCAGTATTTT
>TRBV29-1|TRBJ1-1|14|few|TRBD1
CSVEKDRSVTEAFF
TGCAGCGTTGAAAAGGACAGGTCCGTAACTGAAGCTTTCTTT
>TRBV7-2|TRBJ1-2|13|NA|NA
CASSLEGADGYTF
TGTGCCAGCAGCTTGGAGGGAGCCGATGGCTACACCTTC
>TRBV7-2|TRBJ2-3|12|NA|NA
CASSSSTDTQYF
TGTGCCAGCAGCTCTAGCACAGATACGCAGTATTTT
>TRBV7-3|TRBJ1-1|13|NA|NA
CASSLGAGGEAFF
TGTGCCAGCAGCTTAGGGGCGGGGGGCGAAGCTTTCTTT
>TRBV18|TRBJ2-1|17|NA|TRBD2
CASSPLLAGASYNEQFF
TGTGCCAGCTCACCCCTCCTAGCGGGGGCCTCCTACAATGAGCAGTTCTTC
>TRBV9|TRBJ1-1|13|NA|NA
CASSVDRNTEAFF
TGTGCCAGCAGCGTAGACAGGAACACTGAAGCTTTCTTT
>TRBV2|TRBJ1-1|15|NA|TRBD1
CASRNTGAQSTEAFF
TGTGCCAGCAGGAACACAGGGGCGCAGAGCACTGAAGCTTTCTTT
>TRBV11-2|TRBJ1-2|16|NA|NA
CASSPGLQDSNYGYTF
TGTGCCAGCAGCCCCGGTCTCCAGGATTCTAACTATGGCTACACCTTC
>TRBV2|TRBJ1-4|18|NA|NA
CASSDRVYSGLTNEKLFF
TGTGCCAGCAGTGACAGGGTATATTCCGGGTTGACTAATGAAAAACTGTTTTTT
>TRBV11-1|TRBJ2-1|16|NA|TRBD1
CASSLAPGTAYNEQFF
TGTGCCAGCAGCTTAGCGCCAGGGACAGCCTACAATGAGCAGTTCTTC